This T cell receptor (beta chain) was sequenced during a study of T cells in Graves' hyperthyroidism and ophthalmopathy. Trimming shortened V by 5 bases and J by 4 bases, and 18 bases separated the two germline ends. The CDR3 loop spans 17 amino acids. Germline V gene lookup returns CDR1 MDHEN and CDR2 SYDVKM. Broader study findings: Most clonotypes expanded in the thyroid (above 0.001) were also present in blood. From stable hyperthyroidism, ophthalmopathy was set apart by a 13 V-J model.

Template material for amplifying TCR beta CDR3 regions consisted of RNA transcripts. RT-PCR in the first round (using the HTBI primer set) targeted the TCR CDR3. A single record per CDR3 protein comes from TCRdb applying MiXCR to the multiplex PCR reads. The sample carries roughly 380,000 distinct CDR3 sequences, roughly an eighth recorded once. This clonotype was counted between two and nine times. Its target is not known. Graves' hyperthyroidism showing no ophthalmopathy progression within 18 months was considered stable. Diagnosing involved the use of clinical symptoms, serum thyroxine and TRAb, thyroid ultrasound and orbital computed tomography.

The specimen was blood. The clonotype comes from a woman younger than 30 with Graves' hyperthyroidism. The chain joins TRBV28 to TRBJ2-6; D is tentatively TRBD1 or TRBD2 (6 bases each). As DNA, the CDR3 is TGTGCCAGCAGTACCCCGAAGGGGGAGGTGGGGGCCAACGTCCTGACTTTC. Its translation: CASSTPKGEVGANVLTF.